One sample yielded the 30 T cell receptor beta chains listed below, sequenced in a study of T cells in Graves' hyperthyroidism and ophthalmopathy. Amplification targeted TCR beta CDR3 regions from RNA transcripts. TCR CDR3 regions were first amplified by RT-PCR with HTBI primers. Using its own MiXCR run on the multiplex PCR reads, TCRdb lists one record per CDR3 protein. The sample contains fewer than 850,000 distinct CDR3 sequences, about 18% of which appear only once. The sequencing sample was made of blood. The receptors were sampled from a man aged 45-60 years with Graves' hyperthyroidism.

This clonotype was detected a few times. The chain recombines TRBV14 with TRBJ2-3; tentatively, D is TRBD1 or TRBD2 (5 bases each). The CDR3 has 14 amino acids. Trimming pared 0 bases from V and 3 bases from J, leaving 7 bases between. CDR1 SGHDN and CDR2 FVKESK come from the germline V gene. The CDR3 reads CASSQEGRTDTQYF. The CDR3 region has the DNA TGTGCCAGCAGCCAAGAGGGACGAACAGATACGCAGTATTTT.

This clonotype has more than one count but fewer than ten. The genes are TRBV30 and TRBJ2-2, with 7 bases aligning to TRBD1. The CDR3 extends over 15 amino acids. The trim removed 7 bases at V and 5 bases at J, leaving 13 bases unmatched. Germline V lookup: CDR1 GTSNPN, CDR2 SVGIG (reference sequence). CDR3 residues: CAYTTGTATTGELFF. The CDR3 nucleotides are TGTGCCTACACAACCGGGACAGCAACTACCGGGGAGCTGTTTTTT.

This chain connects TRBV7-6 to TRBJ2-1; 7 bases map to TRBD1. The CDR3 loop spans 14 amino acids. Germline-derived CDR1 and CDR2 are SGHVS and FNYEAQ. The trim removed 3 bases at V and 10 bases at J, leaving 9 bases unmatched. For the CDR3, the DNA is TGTGCCAGCAGCTTTAGGTTACAAGGGGGCGAGCAGTTCTTC. Its translation is CASSFRLQGGEQFF.

This clonotype has at least ten counts. This chain joins TRBV30 and TRBJ2-5; possibly TRBD1 or TRBD2 for D (5 bases each). The CDR3 totals 13 residues. Trimming stripped 5 bases from V and 3 bases from J, with 13 bases between. CDR1 and CDR2 (germline): GTSNPN, SVGIG (reference sequence). CDR3 loop: CAWGGAAEETQYF. CDR3 DNA: TGTGCCTGGGGGGGTGCAGCTGAAGAGACCCAGTACTTC.

This clonotype occurred many times. This sequence joins TRBV12-3 or TRBV12-4 and TRBJ1-6; 8 nucleotides align to TRBD1. The CDR3 runs to 17 residues. J was trimmed by 6 bases and V by 3 bases; bases with no gene match: 10. CDR3 sequence (DNA): TGTGCCAGCAGTTTTCATTTACAGGGGGAAAGTAATTCACCCCTCCACTTT. Protein: CASSFHLQGESNSPLHF.

This clonotype was observed at least ten times. The V gene is TRBV28, the J gene TRBJ2-1; maybe TRBD2 (6 bases). V gave up 6 bases and J gave up 14 bases, with 23 bases separating them. The CDR3 consists of 14 residues. CDR1 is MDHEN and CDR2 is SYDVKM in the germline V gene. The CDR3 here is CASRGTGAEFGKFF. The CDR3 nucleotides are TGTGCCAGCAGGGGGACTGGGGCAGAATTCGGGAAGTTCTTC.

This clonotype was picked up many times. CDR3 bases: TGTGCCATCAGTGGATCTCCGGGACAGGGGCACAATGAGCAGTTCTTC. It yields the protein CAISGSPGQGHNEQFF. The rearrangement uses TRBV10-3 and TRBJ2-1, with 10 bases identical to TRBD1. CDR3 length: 16 residues. CDR1 and CDR2 from the germline V gene are ENHRY and SYGVKD. With 4 bases clipped from V and 5 bases from J, the junction kept 8 bases outside the gene matches.

In its sample, this clonotype was seen a few times. The CDR3 bases are TGCGCCAGCAATGACGGATACTATAATTCACCCCTCCACTTT. It codes for CASNDGYYNSPLHF. The rearrangement links TRBV5-1 to TRBJ1-6; D not certain. Germline CDR1 reads SGHRS; CDR2 reads YFSETQ. CDR3 length: 14 residues. Trimming left V 6 bases short and J 3 bases short, with 10 bases between.

This clonotype was detected many times. The CDR3 is CASSLQGALADTQYF. The CDR3, as DNA: TGTGCCAGCAGTCTACAGGGGGCGTTGGCAGATACGCAGTATTTT. The chain is built from TRBV7-3 and TRBJ2-3; 9 bases line up with TRBD1. V lost 6 bases, J lost 4 bases, and 8 bases stayed unmatched. The CDR3 totals 15 residues. The germline CDR1 and CDR2 sequences are SGHTA and FQGTGA.

This clonotype was seen many times. This chain joins TRBV27 and TRBJ2-3; no clear D gene. Trimming removed 5 bases at V and 0 bases at J, with 12 bases between. Germline CDR1 MNHEY, CDR2 SMNVEV (reference sequence). The CDR3 sequence is 15 residues long. CDR3 sequence: CASSPTYYSTDTQYF. CDR3 sequence (DNA): TGTGCCAGCAGTCCAACTTACTATAGCACAGATACGCAGTATTTT.

This clonotype was seen only a few times. This chain joins TRBV16 and TRBJ1-5, with a tentative D call TRBD1 (5 bases). The germline gives CDR1 KGHSY, CDR2 FQNENV. The CDR3 consists of 15 residues. V was shortened by 3 bases and J by 3 bases, with 12 bases between the two germline ends. CDR3 DNA: TGTGCCAGCAGCCACACAGACAGTCCCAATCAGCCCCAGCATTTT. It translates to CASSHTDSPNQPQHF. Using reference TRBV16 and TRBJ1-5 for the parts outside the CDR3, the full variable domain is GEEVAQTPKHLVRGEGQKAKLYCAPIKGHSYVFWYQQVLKNEFKFLISFQNENVFDETGMPKERFSAKCLPNSPCSLEIQATKLEDSAVYFCASSHTDSPNQPQHFGDGTRLSIL.

This clonotype was seen repeatedly, ten times or more. The chain employs TRBV27 and TRBJ2-7; D remains ambiguous. The CDR3 is 13 residues long. The V and J ends lost 6 bases and 4 bases respectively, with 13 bases between them. Per germline, CDR1 MNHEY and CDR2 SMNVEV (reference sequence). The CDR3 protein is CASSSTPIYEQYF. The DNA of the CDR3 is TGTGCCAGCAGCAGCACACCGATTTACGAGCAGTACTTC.

This clonotype was counted only a few times. The chain combines TRBV28 with TRBJ2-1, with D possibly being TRBD1 (5 bases). The germline V gene encodes CDR1 MDHEN and CDR2 SYDVKM. V was pared by 2 bases and J by 1 base, with 12 bases between. This CDR3 spans 16 amino acids. The CDR3 nucleotides read TGTGCCAGCAGTTTAATGGGCAGGGCTTCCTACAATGAGCAGTTCTTC. Its protein product is CASSLMGRASYNEQFF.

This clonotype was found many times. V usage is TRBV11-2 and J usage is TRBJ2-5, with 12 bases matching TRBD2. The CDR3 runs 15 residues. Trimming removed 3 bases from V and 5 bases from J; junction bases left unmatched: 4. CDR1 and CDR2 (germline): SGHAT, FQNNGV. CDR3 loop: CASSLWTSGKETQYF. The CDR3 nucleotides read TGTGCCAGCAGCTTGTGGACTAGCGGGAAGGAGACCCAGTACTTC.

In this sample, this clonotype turned up many times. The CDR3 DNA reads as TGTGCCAGCAGCCCTCAGGGGGTGGATAATGAAAAACTGTTTTTT. Its translation: CASSPQGVDNEKLFF. V and J are TRBV9 and TRBJ1-4; 7 bases agree with TRBD1. The CDR3 totals 15 residues. Germline lookup yields CDR1 SGDLS and CDR2 YYNGEE. The ends lost 4 bases at V and 4 bases at J; junction bases unmatched: 7.

The genes are TRBV13 and TRBJ2-7; 10 nucleotides line up with TRBD2. CDR3 length: 15 residues. V was clipped by 0 bases and J by 6 bases; unmatched bases: 5. Per the germline V gene, CDR1 is PRHDT and CDR2 is FYEKMQ (reference sequence). The CDR3 nucleotides are TGTGCCAGCAGCTTAGGCAGCGGGAGGGCCCCCGAGCAGTACTTC. This gives the protein CASSLGSGRAPEQYF.

This clonotype was seen many times. The genes are TRBV27 and TRBJ1-2; 8 positions agree with TRBD1. The CDR3 is made up of 16 amino acids. With V trimmed by 2 bases and J by 4 bases, 9 bases remained unmatched. Germline-derived CDR1 and CDR2 are MNHEY and SMNVEV (reference sequence). The CDR3 DNA reads TGTGCCAGCAGTTTACGAGGGGACAGGTTGGGCTATGGCTACACCTTC. This encodes CASSLRGDRLGYGYTF.

This clonotype was recorded a few times. The CDR3: CASRTRTSGSYEQYF. The CDR3 DNA reads as TGTGCCAGCAGGACCAGGACTAGCGGGAGTTACGAGCAGTACTTC. The V gene is TRBV6-1, the J gene TRBJ2-7; 13 nucleotides align to TRBD2. This CDR3 comprises 15 residues. Germline trimming cut 6 bases from V and 4 bases from J; bases unmatched to any gene: 6. Germline V gene lookup returns CDR1 MNHNS and CDR2 SASEGT.

This chain uses TRBV5-4 with TRBJ2-7; a possible D gene is TRBD2 (6 bases). The CDR3 has 16 residues. V was trimmed by 4 bases and J by 2 bases, leaving 19 bases between them. Germline CDR1 SGHNT, CDR2 YYREEE (reference sequence). Here the CDR3 reads CASSGGIGERPYEQYF. The CDR3 nucleotides read TGTGCCAGCAGCGGGGGGATCGGGGAAAGACCCTACGAGCAGTACTTC.

This CDR3 reads CASTSGGLGGYTF. In nucleotides, the CDR3 is TGTGCCAGCACTTCGGGGGGGCTGGGTGGCTACACCTTC. V gene TRBV25-1 combines with J gene TRBJ1-2; maybe TRBD1 (6 bases). This CDR3 region has 13 residues. Germline V lookup: CDR1 MGHDK, CDR2 SYGVNS. Trimming took 7 bases from V and 7 from J, leaving 16 bases between them.

This clonotype was seen ten or more times. The chain joins TRBV7-2 to TRBJ2-3; tentatively, D is TRBD1 (5 bases). V was pared by 3 bases and J by 6 bases, with 16 bases between. Germline assignment: CDR1 SGHTA and CDR2 FQGNSA. CDR3 length: 15 amino acids. This chain's CDR3 is CASSFQGPPEDTQYF. In nucleotides, the CDR3 is TGTGCCAGCAGCTTCCAGGGTCCCCCCGAGGATACGCAGTATTTT.

This clonotype has at least ten counts. The chain combines TRBV11-2 with TRBJ2-5; 9 bases fit TRBD1. The CDR3 runs to 15 residues. V was clipped by 1 base and J by 5 bases; unmatched bases: 5. CDR1 and CDR2 from the germline V gene are SGHAT and FQNNGV. CDR3 region: CASSLVTGGGETQYF. CDR3 in DNA: TGTGCCAGCAGCTTAGTGACAGGGGGTGGTGAGACCCAGTACTTC.

This clonotype occurred many times. This chain uses TRBV19 with TRBJ1-1, with D uncertain. The CDR3 runs to 13 residues. Per the germline V gene, CDR1 is LNHDA and CDR2 is SQIVND (reference sequence). V shed 2 bases and J shed 1 base, with 5 bases lying between them. CDR3 coding DNA: TGTGCCAGTAGTATAATAGCGAACACTGAAGCTTTCTTT. The encoded protein is CASSIIANTEAFF.

The sample holds a few counts of this clonotype. CDR3 coding DNA: TGCAGTGCAGTGGGGGACTTGCTATACGAGCAGTACTTC. This gives the protein CSAVGDLLYEQYF. The V and J genes are TRBV20-1 and TRBJ2-7; D may be TRBD2 (6 bases). This CDR3 spans 13 amino acids. Germline V lookup: CDR1 DFQATT, CDR2 SNEGSKA (reference sequence). V was cut by 6 bases and J by 4 bases, with 16 bases left in between.

V usage is TRBV5-1 and J usage is TRBJ2-3, with TRBD2 identical over 11 bases. The germline CDR1 and CDR2 sequences are SGHRS and YFSETQ. Losses at the gene ends were 4 bases for V and 6 bases for J; bases not matched to a gene: 16. This CDR3 contains 18 residues. The CDR3 is CASSRPVSGTSGGDTQYF. CDR3 bases: TGCGCCAGCAGCCGACCTGTCTCCGGGACTAGCGGAGGTGATACGCAGTATTTT.

This clonotype was seen many times. The rearrangement uses TRBV28 and TRBJ1-2; D remains unclear. The CDR3 spans 12 residues. Trimming left V 5 bases short and J 4 bases short, with 8 bases between. The V gene's germline CDR1 is MDHEN and CDR2 SYDVKM. The CDR3 bases are TGTGCCAGCAGTCCTGGCTTCTATGGCTACACCTTC. Translated: CASSPGFYGYTF.

The chain has TRBV19 and TRBJ2-4; D unresolved. The CDR3 is 15 amino acids. The germline gives CDR1 LNHDA, CDR2 SQIVND (reference sequence). Deletions cut 6 bases from V and 4 bases from J, with 16 bases between. As DNA, the CDR3 is TGTGCCAGTAGGGACGCGGAGAGGATAAAAAACATTCAGTACTTC. Protein product: CASRDAERIKNIQYF.

The CDR3: CATRTGTTEAFF. The CDR3 DNA reads TGTGCCACTAGAACAGGGACCACTGAAGCTTTCTTT. This rearrangement joins TRBV28 to TRBJ1-1, with D possibly TRBD1 on 6 matching bases. The V end was cut by 10 bases, the J end by 4 bases, with 13 bases between. Germline values: CDR1 MDHEN, CDR2 SYDVKM. The CDR3 length is 12 residues.

This clonotype was found many times. This chain connects TRBV7-3 to TRBJ2-3; TRBD2 might be the D (6 bases). The CDR3 is made up of 15 amino acids. Trimming took 5 bases from V and 0 from J, leaving 12 bases between them. Germline V lookup: CDR1 SGHTA, CDR2 FQGTGA. The CDR3 protein is CASSADGSSTDTQYF. The CDR3 DNA is TGTGCCAGCAGCGCCGACGGGAGTAGCACAGATACGCAGTATTTT.

This clonotype has just a few counts. This chain links TRBV27 with TRBJ2-1; possibly TRBD2 for D (6 bases). Germline V gene data show CDR1 as MNHEY and CDR2 as SMNVEV (reference sequence). The germline V and J ends were trimmed by 9 bases and 0 bases, with 12 bases remaining between them. The CDR3 has 14 amino acids. The CDR3 spells CASFSGSSYNEQFF. The CDR3 nucleotides read TGTGCCAGTTTTAGCGGAAGCTCCTACAATGAGCAGTTCTTC.